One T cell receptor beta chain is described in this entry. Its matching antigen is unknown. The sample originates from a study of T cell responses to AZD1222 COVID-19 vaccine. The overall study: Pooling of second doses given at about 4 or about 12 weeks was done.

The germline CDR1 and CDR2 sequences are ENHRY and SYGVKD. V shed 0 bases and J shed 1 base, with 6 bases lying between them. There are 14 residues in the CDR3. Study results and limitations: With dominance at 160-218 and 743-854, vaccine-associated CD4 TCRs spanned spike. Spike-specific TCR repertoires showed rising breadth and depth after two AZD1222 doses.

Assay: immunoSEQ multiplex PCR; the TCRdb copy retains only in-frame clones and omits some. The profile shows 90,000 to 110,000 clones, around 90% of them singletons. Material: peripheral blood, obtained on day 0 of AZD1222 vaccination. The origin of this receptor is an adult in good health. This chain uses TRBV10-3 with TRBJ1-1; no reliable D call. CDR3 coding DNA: TGTGCCATCAGTGAGTCGGCAGCGAACACTGAAGCTTTCTTT. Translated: CAISESAANTEAFF.